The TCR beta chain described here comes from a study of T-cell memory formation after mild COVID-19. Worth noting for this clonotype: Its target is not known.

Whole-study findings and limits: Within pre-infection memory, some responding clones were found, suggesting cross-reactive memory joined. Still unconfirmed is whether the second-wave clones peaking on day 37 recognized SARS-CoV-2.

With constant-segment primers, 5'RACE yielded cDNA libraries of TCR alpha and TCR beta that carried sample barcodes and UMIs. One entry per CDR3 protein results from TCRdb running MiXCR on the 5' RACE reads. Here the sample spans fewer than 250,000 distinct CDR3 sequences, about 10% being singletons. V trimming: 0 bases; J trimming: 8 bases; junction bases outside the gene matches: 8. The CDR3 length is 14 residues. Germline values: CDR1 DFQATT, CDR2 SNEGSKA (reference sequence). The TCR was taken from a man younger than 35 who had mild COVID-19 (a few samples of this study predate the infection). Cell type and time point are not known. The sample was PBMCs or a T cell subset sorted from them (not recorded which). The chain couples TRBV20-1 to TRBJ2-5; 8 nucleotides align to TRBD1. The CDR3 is CSARESGQGLTQYF. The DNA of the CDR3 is TGCAGTGCTAGAGAATCAGGACAGGGACTCACCCAGTACTTC.